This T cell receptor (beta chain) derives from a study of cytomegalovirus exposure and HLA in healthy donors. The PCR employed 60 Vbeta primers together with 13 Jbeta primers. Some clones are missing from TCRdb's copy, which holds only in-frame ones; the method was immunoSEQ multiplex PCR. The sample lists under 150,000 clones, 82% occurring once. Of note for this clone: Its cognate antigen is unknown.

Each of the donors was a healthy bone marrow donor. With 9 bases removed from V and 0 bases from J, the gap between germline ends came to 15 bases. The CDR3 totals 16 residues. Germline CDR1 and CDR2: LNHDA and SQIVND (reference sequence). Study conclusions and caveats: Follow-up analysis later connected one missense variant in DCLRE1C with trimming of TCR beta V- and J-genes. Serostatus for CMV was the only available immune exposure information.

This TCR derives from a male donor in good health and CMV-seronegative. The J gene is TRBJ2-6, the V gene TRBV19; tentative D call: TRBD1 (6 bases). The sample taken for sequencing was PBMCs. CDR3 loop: CARVRDTHSGANVLTF. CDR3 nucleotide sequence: TGTGCCAGAGTGAGGGACACCCACTCTGGGGCCAACGTCCTGACTTTC.